This entry describes one T cell receptor (beta chain). The data are from a study of Ad26.COV2.S vaccination and SARS-CoV-2 variants. Clones were read by immunoSEQ multiplex PCR, and TCRdb kept only the in-frame ones, dropping some. The repertoire holds some 390,000 clones, with approximately 89% as singletons. Germline CDR1 SGHRS, CDR2 YFSETQ. CDR3 length: 16 residues. The ends lost 0 bases at V and 4 bases at J; junction bases unmatched: 7. Indicated treatment: around 19 received Ad26.COV2.S at low or high dose, single or two shots; 5 received placebo; per-sample allocation not given. Material that was analyzed had been drawn on day 63 after the first vaccine or placebo injection.

The source is a person between 18 and 65 years old who received the Ad26.COV2.S COVID-19 vaccine or a placebo. The rearrangement uses TRBV5-1 and TRBJ2-1, with 7 nucleotides matching TRBD2. The specimen was peripheral blood, collected in a trial of Ad26.COV2.S vaccine versus placebo. The CDR3 region is CASSLATGGGYNEQFF. The CDR3 region has the DNA TGCGCCAGCAGCTTGGCCACGGGAGGCGGATACAATGAGCAGTTCTTC.